The 18 T cell receptor beta chains listed next were all sequenced from one sample in a study of PD-1 blockade in classical Hodgkin lymphoma. Sequencing was performed with immunoSEQ multiplex PCR; in TCRdb, only in-frame clones are kept and a portion is missing. The repertoire holds around 30,000 clones, with 65% to 90% as singletons. Each and every patient relapsed after autologous stem cell transplantation, and patients got differing brentuximab vedotin exposure. The sequencing used peripheral blood mononuclear cells (PBMCs), collected at baseline. All receptors derive from a human donor with classical Hodgkin lymphoma.

This clone has only a few counts. The V call is TRBV28, the J call TRBJ1-1; the D is unclear. CDR3 length equals 17 residues. Trimming pared 1 base from V and 3 bases from J, leaving 18 bases between. Germline V gene data show CDR1 as MDHEN and CDR2 as SYDVKM. CDR3 sequence reads: CASSLSEGIGLDTEAFF. Here the CDR3 DNA reads TGTGCCAGCAGTTTATCGGAGGGAATTGGACTTGACACTGAAGCTTTCTTT.

The gene calls are TRBV6-5 and TRBJ2-7; D might be TRBD1 (6 bases). CDR1 and CDR2 (germline): MNHEY, SVGAGI. V was pared by 5 bases and J by 0 bases, with 14 bases between. This CDR3 has 15 amino acids. In DNA, the CDR3 is TGTGCCAGCAGTCCTACAGGGCTCTTCTCCTACGAGCAGTACTTC. It specifies CASSPTGLFSYEQYF.

The chain carries TRBV4-2 and TRBJ2-6; D could derive from TRBD1 or TRBD2 (5 bases each). Germline CDR1 reads LGHNA; CDR2 reads YNFKEQ. The germline V and J ends were trimmed by 4 bases and 0 bases, with 13 bases remaining between them. CDR3 length: 17 residues. The CDR3 region has the DNA TGTGCCAGCAGCCTTGGGACCGCAAACTCTGGGGCCAACGTCCTGACTTTC. This translates into CASSLGTANSGANVLTF.

Only a few counts were recorded for this clone. The V gene is TRBV7-3, the J gene TRBJ2-1; 9 nucleotides align to TRBD1. Looked up from germline, CDR1 is SGHTA and CDR2 is FQGTGA. The CDR3 has 13 residues. V was pared by 8 bases and J by 6 bases, with 5 bases of the junction left unmatched. The chain's CDR3 is CASGRQGGNEQFF. The CDR3 coding sequence is TGTGCCAGCGGTCGACAGGGGGGCAATGAGCAGTTCTTC.

CDR3 loop: CASSLYDKRTDTQYF. CDR3 DNA: TGTGCCAGCAGCTTATACGACAAACGCACAGATACGCAGTATTTT. The chain links TRBV7-8 to TRBJ2-3; no definite D call. Germline loops: CDR1 SGHVS, CDR2 FQNEAQ. The CDR3 runs to 15 residues. V shed 2 bases and J shed 1 base, with 10 bases lying between them.

This chain connects TRBV9 to TRBJ1-3; D is unresolved. The CDR3 is 13 residues long. V was pared by 2 bases and J by 8 bases, with 11 bases between. Looked up from germline, CDR1 is SGDLS and CDR2 is YYNGEE. CDR3 bases: TGTGCCAGCAGCGTCGGCCTCCCGGACACCATATATTTT. As protein: CASSVGLPDTIYF.

The V call is TRBV9, the J call TRBJ2-7, with TRBD1 matching 9 bases. V was pared by 4 bases and J by 5 bases, with 7 bases of the junction left unmatched. This CDR3 spans 14 amino acids. CDR1 and CDR2 from the germline V gene are SGDLS and YYNGEE. CDR3 DNA: TGTGCCAGCAGCTCGGGACAGGGATGGGACGAGCAGTACTTC. Amino acid sequence: CASSSGQGWDEQYF.

This chain uses TRBV6-6 with TRBJ2-3, with TRBD2 matching over 11 bases. This CDR3 spans 16 amino acids. The germline CDR1 and CDR2 sequences are MNHNY and SVGAGI (reference sequence). Trimming cost V 4 bases and J 7 bases; bases outside gene matches: 10. As DNA, the CDR3 is TGTGCCAGCAGTTCCCAGACTAGCGGGGTATCGAATACGCAGTATTTT. Translation gives CASSSQTSGVSNTQYF.

The chain employs TRBV6-5 and TRBJ1-2, with a possible D match to TRBD1 (5 bases). V lost 8 bases to trimming and J lost 3 bases, with 13 bases between them. Per germline, CDR1 MNHEY and CDR2 SVGAGI. This CDR3 has 13 amino acids. DNA for the CDR3: TGTGCCAGCCGCCAAGGGGTCTACTATGGCTACACCTTC. Translation gives CASRQGVYYGYTF.

This sequence joins TRBV7-9 and TRBJ1-1; no clear D. In germline, CDR1 is SEHNR, CDR2 FQNEAQ (reference sequence). Trimming removed 0 bases from V and 4 bases from J, with 9 bases in between. This CDR3 is 14 amino acids long. CDR3 sequence (DNA): TGTGCCAGCAGCTTAGCAGGACGTGTCACTGAAGCTTTCTTT. Translation: CASSLAGRVTEAFF.

In DNA form, the CDR3 reads TGTGCCAGCAGCCCCCCCGGGGCGGGGGCGACTTCACCCCTCCACTTT. This encodes CASSPPGAGATSPLHF. The chain links TRBV9 to TRBJ1-6; weak D call: TRBD1 (6 bases). Trimming removed 4 bases at V and 9 bases at J, with 20 bases between. Germline loops: CDR1 SGDLS, CDR2 YYNGEE. The CDR3 covers 16 residues.

The gene calls are TRBV19 and TRBJ1-2; D is perhaps TRBD1 (5 bases). CDR1 LNHDA and CDR2 SQIVND come from the germline V gene (reference sequence). V shed 3 bases and J shed 7 bases, with 12 bases lying between them. The CDR3 has 13 residues. The CDR3 DNA reads as TGTGCCAGTAGTATCAGGGTAGAGGGTGGCTACACCTTC. It encodes CASSIRVEGGYTF.

V gene TRBV11-2 combines with J gene TRBJ2-1; 9 bases align to TRBD2. Germline CDR1 reads SGHAT; CDR2 reads FQNNGV. After removal of 2 bases from V and 6 bases from J, the junction contained 8 bases not matched to a gene. The CDR3 consists of 16 residues. CDR3 protein: CASSLRSLTSGNEQFF. For the CDR3, the DNA is TGTGCCAGCAGCTTACGAAGTTTGACTAGCGGCAATGAGCAGTTCTTC.

V gene TRBV6-5 combines with J gene TRBJ2-1; weak D call: TRBD1 (5 bases). This CDR3 has 13 amino acids. V was cut by 8 bases and J by 4 bases, with 12 bases left in between. Germline CDR1 MNHEY, CDR2 SVGAGI. CDR3 bases: TGTGCCAGCCGACGAGACAGTTACAATGAGCAGTTCTTC. Translated, it gives CASRRDSYNEQFF.

The rearrangement links TRBV7-3 to TRBJ2-7; D is perhaps TRBD2 (5 bases). The CDR3 runs 13 residues. Per the germline V gene, CDR1 is SGHTA and CDR2 is FQGTGA. The germline V and J ends were trimmed by 6 bases and 7 bases, with 16 bases remaining between them. CDR3 residues: CASSRRPSGEQYF. CDR3 in DNA: TGTGCCAGCAGTCGGAGGCCCTCGGGGGAGCAGTACTTC.

The J gene is TRBJ1-6, the V gene TRBV18; 9 nucleotides align to TRBD1. Germline CDR1 reads KGHSH; CDR2 reads LQKENI. V trimming: 3 bases; J trimming: 10 bases; junction bases outside the gene matches: 4. CDR3 length equals 14 residues. Here the CDR3 reads CASSPGQGLSPLHF. The CDR3 DNA sequence: TGTGCCAGCTCACCGGGACAGGGTTTGTCACCCCTCCACTTT.

The chain employs TRBV7-2 and TRBJ2-2, with D perhaps TRBD1 (5 bases). V gave up 6 bases and J gave up 6 bases, with 20 bases separating them. The CDR3 extends over 16 amino acids. CDR1 SGHTA and CDR2 FQGNSA come from the germline V gene. The CDR3 protein is CASSPIVQGGAGELFF. In DNA form, the CDR3 reads TGTGCCAGCAGTCCCATTGTTCAGGGTGGCGCCGGGGAGCTGTTTTTT.

The DNA for the CDR3 is TGTGCCAGCAGCTTAGGAGCAGGGGTTGCGACCCAGTACTTC. Residues: CASSLGAGVATQYF. The rearrangement joins TRBV13 to TRBJ2-5, with a weak D call TRBD1 (6 bases). This CDR3 is built from 14 residues. Germline V gene lookup returns CDR1 PRHDT and CDR2 FYEKMQ (reference sequence). V lost 0 bases and J lost 7, with 12 bases in between.